These T cell receptor beta chains were read from a single sample in a study of cytomegalovirus exposure and HLA in healthy donors. TCRdb's table, derived via immunoSEQ multiplex PCR, lists solely in-frame clones and lacks some. The sample holds 150,000 to 200,000 clones; 70% to 85% are singletons and the top ten take more than 1.4%. The sequenced material came from PBMCs. These receptors all come from a man younger than 30 in good health and CMV-seronegative. The CDR3 runs from the conserved cysteine through the conserved F or W. The order of the fields is CDR3 length, clone size, D gene, V gene, J gene, CDR3 DNA, CDR3 protein. D genes are given only for firm matches. Clone size, where shown, is once, few, many, or a class for clones that have expanded.

17,few,NA,TRBV5-4,TRBJ1-2,TGTGCCAGCAGCCGGGGGGGCCGGGACAACCGAAACTATGGCTACACCTTC,CASSRGGRDNRNYGYTF
16,NA,TRBD2,TRBV27,TRBJ2-1,TGTGCCAGCAGTTTATCCCGCGGGAGGATCCACAATGAGCAGTTCTTC,CASSLSRGRIHNEQFF
15,NA,NA,TRBV6-5,TRBJ1-5,TGTGCCAGCAGTTCCCTGGAGTTTGGCAATCAGCCCCAGCATTTT,CASSSLEFGNQPQHF
12,NA,NA,TRBV30,TRBJ2-7,TGTGCCTGGACACCGCATCTAAACGAGCAGTACTTC,CAWTPHLNEQYF
15,few,NA,TRBV4-3,TRBJ2-7,TGCGCCAGCAGCCAACTCAGGACTACCGCCTACGAGCAGTACTTC,CASSQLRTTAYEQYF
16,NA,TRBD2,TRBV19,TRBJ2-1,TGTGCCAGTAGTCCCGAGGCGGGAGGGCCGAGGGGTGAGCAGTTCTTC,CASSPEAGGPRGEQFF
14,few,TRBD1,TRBV5-1,TRBJ1-2,TGCGCCAGCAGCGAACCGGGACAGGTGAATGGCTACACCTTC,CASSEPGQVNGYTF
16,few,TRBD2,TRBV7-2,TRBJ2-7,TGTGCCAGCAGCTTAGGTAGACTAGCGGGGACCTACGAGCAGTACTTC,CASSLGRLAGTYEQYF
17,NA,NA,TRBV13,TRBJ2-7,TGTGCCAGCAGGACTAGCGGGGCGGGACAGGGGGCTCGCGAGCAGTACTTC,CASRTSGAGQGAREQYF
15,NA,TRBD2,TRBV7-3,TRBJ2-1,TGTGCCAGCAGCTTAGTACTAGCGACCTACAATGAGCAGTTCTTC,CASSLVLATYNEQFF
12,few,NA,TRBV7-6,TRBJ2-5,TGTGCCAGCAGCTTAGCCGGAGAGACCCAGTACTTC,CASSLAGETQYF
16,NA,TRBD2,TRBV6-4,TRBJ2-3,TGTGCCAGCAGTGCGACTAGCGGGCGTAGGTCAGATACGCAGTATTTT,CASSATSGRRSDTQYF
15,NA,TRBD1,TRBV5-1,TRBJ2-2,TGCGCCAGCAGCGGAAGACAGGGGGCGGCTGGGGAGCTGTTTTTT,CASSGRQGAAGELFF
15,NA,NA,TRBV5-8,TRBJ2-2,TGTGCCAGCAGCTTGATCGGGAGTCCCGCCGGGGAGCTGTTTTTT,CASSLIGSPAGELFF
16,NA,TRBD2,TRBV4-2,TRBJ2-5,TGTGCCAGCAGCCAAGAGGGGCGGGAGGGCCAAGGGACCCAGTACTTC,CASSQEGREGQGTQYF
16,NA,TRBD2,TRBV19,TRBJ2-1,TGTGCCAGTAGTAACGCGGGGGGGACTTCTTACAATGAGCAGTTCTTC,CASSNAGGTSYNEQFF